These 25 T cell receptor beta chains were sequenced from one sample in a study of metastatic and nonmetastatic thyroid tumors. TCRdb reanalyzed the PCR reads via MiXCR. The sample carries roughly 25,000 clones, 20% to 25% recorded once. Until they underwent thyroid surgery, no patient had received any treatment. What was sequenced was blood. The origin of the receptors is a male donor with papillary thyroid cancer or a benign thyroid nodule (not recorded which). Some clones in this sample may be carry-over from other donors' samples.

This clone was counted many times. V is TRBV12-3 or TRBV12-4 and J is TRBJ2-3; D is undetermined. V lost 6 bases to trimming and J lost 2 bases, with 9 bases between them. The CDR3 spans 13 residues. As DNA, the CDR3 is TGTGCCAGCAGCGGGCCCTTCACAGATACGCAGTATTTT. It is translated as CASSGPFTDTQYF.

J is TRBJ2-2 and V is TRBV28; D is unclear. V lost 4 bases and J lost 6, with 12 bases in between. CDR1 is MDHEN and CDR2 is SYDVKM in the germline V gene. This CDR3 is 14 amino acids long. This CDR3 reads CASSYSQVAGELFF. Here the CDR3 DNA reads TGTGCCAGCAGTTACTCCCAGGTAGCCGGGGAGCTGTTTTTT.

On this clone: A much larger clone differs from this one at a single base, so this may be a read error. This chain uses TRBV28 with TRBJ2-5; tentatively, D is TRBD1 (6 bases). The CDR3 covers 13 residues. Per germline, CDR1 MDHEN and CDR2 SYDVKM. The CDR3 is CASRRGIQETQHF. The DNA of the CDR3 is TGTGCCAGCAGGAGGGGGATTCAAGAGACCCAGCACTTC.

Points on this clone: One junction end disagrees with the germline gene, perhaps due to a read error. This chain links TRBV4-2 with TRBJ2-7; the D is unclear. The CDR3 sequence is 15 residues long. The germline gives CDR1 LGHNA, CDR2 YNFKEQ. For the CDR3, the DNA is TGTGCCAACAGCCAAGAAGGGTGCAGAATCCACGAGCAGTACTTC. Protein sequence: CANSQEGCRIHEQYF.

Ten or more counts support this clone. The CDR3, as DNA: TGTGCCAGTAGTATATCAAGCCTCAATGAGCAGTTCTTC. Protein: CASSISSLNEQFF. The chain employs TRBV19 and TRBJ2-1; no firm D call. Germline values: CDR1 LNHDA, CDR2 SQIVND (reference sequence). The V end was cut by 2 bases, the J end by 6 bases, with 8 bases between. The length of the CDR3 is 13 residues.

The chain employs TRBV6-2 or TRBV6-3 and TRBJ1-1; D uncertain. The length of the CDR3 is 13 residues. Germline CDR1 and CDR2: MNHEY and SVGEGT. Trimming stripped 6 bases from V and 4 bases from J, with 12 bases between. The CDR3 sequence is CASRTGPGTEAFF. CDR3 bases: TGTGCCAGCAGGACCGGACCCGGCACTGAAGCTTTCTTT.

This clone was detected ten times or more. The chain is built from TRBV9 and TRBJ1-2; TRBD1 might be the D (5 bases). V was trimmed by 0 bases and J by 0 bases, leaving 9 bases between them. This CDR3 is built from 15 residues. Per the germline V gene, CDR1 is SGDLS and CDR2 is YYNGEE. CDR3 nucleotides: TGTGCCAGCAGCGTAGGGGGCTCATCTAACTATGGCTACACCTTC. Protein product: CASSVGGSSNYGYTF.

This clone was picked up many times. V is TRBV4-2 and J is TRBJ1-5; D unclear. Germline CDR1 reads LGHNA; CDR2 reads YNFKEQ. V lost 0 bases, J lost 7 bases, and 10 bases lay in between. The CDR3 is 14 residues long. CDR3 sequence (DNA): TGTGCCAGCAGCCAAGATTGGGGTAGCCAGCCCCAGCATTTT. The encoded protein is CASSQDWGSQPQHF.

This clone was counted many times. CDR3 DNA: TGTGCCAGCAGCGGACCCCTAGCGGGGGGGCCGAGTCTCAATGAGCAGTTCTTC. This translates into CASSGPLAGGPSLNEQFF. V gene TRBV9 combines with J gene TRBJ2-1; TRBD2 matches 12 bases. There are 18 residues in the CDR3. The germline V gene has CDR1 SGDLS and CDR2 YYNGEE. V was pared by 3 bases and J by 6 bases, with 13 bases of the junction left unmatched.

This clone was recorded many times. The chain carries TRBV2 and TRBJ2-2, with D perhaps given as TRBD1 or TRBD2 (5 bases each). The CDR3 is made up of 13 amino acids. The germline V and J ends were trimmed by 8 bases and 4 bases, with 11 bases remaining between them. The germline CDR1 and CDR2 sequences are SNHLY and FYNNEI. The DNA of the CDR3 is TGTGCCAGCTCAACGGGGCCCACCGGGGAGCTGTTTTTT. It translates to CASSTGPTGELFF.

There are many counts of this clone. The sample has other DNA sequences that encode this CDR3 too. The chain has TRBV14 and TRBJ1-2, with a weak D call TRBD1 (5 bases). CDR3 length equals 15 residues. V lost 2 bases and J 2 bases, leaving 12 bases between the germline ends. The germline V gene encodes CDR1 SGHDN and CDR2 FVKESK. This CDR3 is CASSQQGLRNYGYTF. CDR3 DNA: TGTGCCAGCAGCCAACAGGGTTTAAGGAACTATGGCTACACCTTC. The whole variable domain, remainder taken from reference TRBV14 and TRBJ1-2, is EAGVTQFPSHSVIEKGQTVTLRCDPISGHDNLYWYRRVMGKEIKFLLHFVKESKQDESGMPNNRFLAERTGGTYSTLKVQPAELEDSGVYFCASSQQGLRNYGYTFGSGTRLTVV.

About this clone itself: A read error is likely, as this CDR3 ends without the conserved phenylalanine or tryptophan. The V call is TRBV12-3 or TRBV12-4, the J call TRBJ1-1; D remains unclear. This CDR3 region has 13 residues. Trimming removed 2 bases at V and 2 bases at J, with 6 bases between. Written as DNA, the CDR3 is TGTGCCAGCAGTTTACAGAGAAACACTGAAGCTTTCCCT. It translates to CASSLQRNTEAFP.

Remarks on this clone: A junction boundary mismatches the germline segment, possibly from a read error. V and J are TRBV25-1 and TRBJ1-3; TRBD1 is a possible D gene (5 bases). The CDR3 has 12 residues. The germline V gene has CDR1 MGHDK and CDR2 SYGVNS. The CDR3 nucleotides are TGTGTCAGCAGTGCGGGGGGTAACACCATATATTTT. Translating it yields CVSSAGGNTIYF.

The table lists this clone with many counts. The gene calls are TRBV7-6 and TRBJ2-1, with a tentative D call TRBD2 (6 bases). This CDR3 comprises 15 residues. Germline CDR1 SGHVS, CDR2 FNYEAQ. Trimming removed 7 bases at V and 0 bases at J, with 13 bases between. CDR3 region: CASTQGLSSYNEQFF. The CDR3 DNA is TGTGCCAGCACCCAGGGACTGAGCTCCTACAATGAGCAGTTCTTC.

In this sample, this clone turned up a few times. An end of the junction differs from the germline gene, which may be a read error. V and J are TRBV28 and TRBJ2-7, with D perhaps TRBD2 (5 bases). Germline CDR1 and CDR2: MDHEN and SYDVKM. This CDR3 is 15 amino acids long. CDR3 sequence reads: CAGSPRTLTSTEQYF. The CDR3 DNA reads TGTGCCGGCAGTCCACGGACTCTCACGTCCACCGAGCAGTACTTC.

Concerning this clone itself: Given the absence of the conserved phenylalanine or tryptophan at the CDR3 end, a read error is likely. The rearrangement uses TRBV28 and TRBJ1-3; D unresolved. This CDR3 region has 13 residues. Germline V lookup: CDR1 MDHEN, CDR2 SYDVKM. The CDR3 sequence: CASSLESGNSIYV. The CDR3 DNA reads as TGTGCCAGCAGTTTAGAATCTGGAAACTCCATATATGTT.

This clone showed up just a few times. The CDR3 coding sequence is TGTGCCGGCACACCCGGGTACAGGAAAGGTGAAGCTTTCTTT. Protein product: CAGTPGYRKGEAFF. The chain uses TRBV28 and TRBJ1-1; D is possibly TRBD1 (5 bases). The CDR3 has 14 amino acids. Germline assignment: CDR1 MDHEN and CDR2 SYDVKM. Deletions cut 11 bases from V and 7 bases from J, with 23 bases between.

In its sample, this clone was seen many times. The chain employs TRBV7-6 and TRBJ2-7; D remains unclear. V was shortened by 4 bases and J by 6 bases, with 10 bases between the two germline ends. Germline loops: CDR1 SGHVS, CDR2 FNYEAQ. CDR3 length: 12 amino acids. DNA of the CDR3: TGTGCCAGCAGCTCGATGGTGTCCGAGCAGTACTTC. This translates into CASSSMVSEQYF. Drawing the rest from reference TRBV7-6 and TRBJ2-7, the complete variable domain is GAGVSQSPRYKVTKRGQDVALRCDPISGHVSLYWYRQALGQGPEFLTYFNYEAQQDKSGLPNDRFSAERPEGSISTLTIQRTEQRDSAMYRCASSSMVSEQYFGPGTRLTVT.

The table lists this clone with many counts. CDR3 sequence: CASSRGQGEVFFF. In DNA, the CDR3 is TGTGCCAGCAGCCGAGGACAGGGGGAAGTTTTTTTCTTT. J is TRBJ1-1 and V is TRBV13, with 10 nucleotides matching TRBD1. Germline values: CDR1 PRHDT, CDR2 FYEKMQ (reference sequence). The CDR3 runs 13 residues. The ends lost 5 bases at V and 13 bases at J; junction bases unmatched: 10. The full variable domain, completed using reference TRBV13 and TRBJ1-1, is AAGVIQSPRHLIKEKRETATLKCYPIPRHDTVYWYQQGPGQDPQFLISFYEKMQSDKGSIPDRFSAQQFSDYHSELNMSSLELGDSALYFCASSRGQGEVFFFGQGTRLTVV.

This clone occurred many times. The chain links TRBV3-1 to TRBJ2-2; D possibly matches TRBD1 or TRBD2 (5 bases each). Per germline, CDR1 LGHDT and CDR2 YNNKEL (reference sequence). V dropped 2 bases and J dropped 3 bases, with 7 bases sitting between them. The CDR3 contains 14 residues. This CDR3 is CASSQRGDTGELFF. CDR3 nucleotides: TGTGCCAGCAGCCAAAGAGGGGACACCGGGGAGCTGTTTTTT.

In this sample, this clone turned up many times. Additional DNA sequences in this sample encode the identical CDR3. This chain joins TRBV10-1 and TRBJ2-3, with 8 bases aligning to TRBD2. From germline, CDR1 is WNHNN and CDR2 SYGVQD (reference sequence). The CDR3 covers 15 residues. Germline trimming cut 0 bases from V and 4 bases from J; bases unmatched to any gene: 3. CDR3 loop: CASSESSGGADTQYF. In nucleotides, the CDR3 is TGCGCCAGCAGTGAGTCTTCGGGGGGGGCAGATACGCAGTATTTT.

This clone was counted a few times. A much more abundant neighbour one base away suggests this may be a read error. V gene TRBV4-3 combines with J gene TRBJ2-1, with 7 nucleotides matching TRBD2. Germline V gene sequence: CDR1 LGHNA, CDR2 YSLEER. This CDR3 has 14 amino acids. The CDR3 spells CASSQGLATNGQFF. The CDR3 DNA reads TGCGCCAGCAGCCAAGGACTAGCTACCAATGGGCAGTTCTTC.

This clone was found many times. The rearrangement uses TRBV7-2 and TRBJ2-3; 11 nucleotides line up with TRBD2. The CDR3 is made up of 18 amino acids. The junction had 8 bases not matched to a gene; V was cut back by 3 bases and J by 0 bases. Germline V gene data show CDR1 as SGHTA and CDR2 as FQGNSA. The CDR3 protein is CASSFLAGGTTSTDTQYF. The CDR3 coding sequence is TGTGCCAGCAGCTTCCTAGCGGGGGGTACGACTAGCACAGATACGCAGTATTTT.

This clone has ten or more counts. The J gene is TRBJ1-1, the V gene TRBV9, with TRBD1 matching 8 bases. The CDR3 extends over 14 amino acids. CDR1 SGDLS and CDR2 YYNGEE come from the germline V gene. Losses at the gene ends were 4 bases for V and 5 bases for J; bases not matched to a gene: 7. The DNA for the CDR3 is TGTGCCAGCAGCCCTACAGGGGGTCAAACTGAAGCTTTCTTT. Protein sequence: CASSPTGGQTEAFF.

In its sample, this clone is medium-sized. The gene calls are TRBV5-1 and TRBJ1-2; D gene uncertain. This CDR3 has 13 amino acids. Trimming took 0 bases from V and 4 from J, leaving 7 bases between them. CDR1 SGHRS and CDR2 YFSETQ come from the germline V gene. In nucleotides, the CDR3 is TGCGCCAGCAGCTTGGACACCACCTATGGCTACACCTTC. It codes for CASSLDTTYGYTF.